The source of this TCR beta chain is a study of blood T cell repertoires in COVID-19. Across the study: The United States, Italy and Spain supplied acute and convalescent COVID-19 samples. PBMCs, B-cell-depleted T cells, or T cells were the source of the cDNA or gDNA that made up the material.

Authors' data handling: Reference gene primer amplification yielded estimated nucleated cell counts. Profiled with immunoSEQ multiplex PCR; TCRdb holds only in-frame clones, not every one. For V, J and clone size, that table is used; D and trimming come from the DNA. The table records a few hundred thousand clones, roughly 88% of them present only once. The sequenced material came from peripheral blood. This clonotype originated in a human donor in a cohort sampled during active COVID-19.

CDR3 DNA sequence: TGTGCCAGCAGCTGGACTACTGCCTACGAGCAGTACTTC. Its protein product is CASSWTTAYEQYF. The chain couples TRBV4-2 to TRBJ2-7; D perhaps matches TRBD2 (6 bases). Per germline, CDR1 LGHNA and CDR2 YNFKEQ. Trimming removed 5 bases at V and 2 bases at J, with 10 bases between. The CDR3 totals 13 residues.